This TCR beta chain comes out of a study of shared clonotypes between healthy human individuals. Terminally differentiated effector memory CD45RA+ cells were excluded from the naive CD8 cells, which were CD45RO-negative and positively selected for CCR7. Sequencing used immunoSEQ multiplex PCR; TCRdb keeps in-frame clones, though not all of them. The repertoire includes about 2.2 million clones, about 93% of them detected once, and 1.5% to 2% sits in the top ten. This CDR3 is built from 16 residues. The V end lost 0 bases, the J end lost 2 bases, and 11 bases lay between the germline ends. Germline lookup yields CDR1 MGHRA and CDR2 YSYEKL. This clone has only one observation.

The TCR was taken from a young man in good health. Some clones in this sample may be carry-over from other donors' samples. Sequences were obtained from naive CD8+ T cells from PBMCs. This rearrangement joins TRBV4-1 to TRBJ2-4, with unresolved D. This CDR3 reads CASSQEVGGTKNIQYF. CDR3 nucleotide sequence: TGCGCCAGCAGCCAAGAAGTCGGCGGTACCAAAAACATTCAGTACTTC.